The clone carrying this T cell receptor (beta chain) was counted only a few times. The TCR beta library used iRepertoire HTBI primers with Arm-PCR amplification of CDR3. One entry per CDR3 protein, called by TCRdb with MiXCR from the multiplex PCR reads. There are approximately 500,000 distinct CDR3 sequences in the sample; 20% to 25% occur only once, and roughly 7% lies in the top ten. These data are taken from a study of regulatory T cells in long-lasting Graves disease. Germline lookup yields CDR1 MNHEY and CDR2 SMNVEV (reference sequence). V was cut by 5 bases and J by 6 bases, with 14 bases left in between. This CDR3 has 13 amino acids. The sample's time point: persistent/refractory GD, antithyroid drugs over 5 years with positive TRAb. PBMCs provided the RNA from which the TCR library was made.

The sequence came from a female donor with Graves disease. This rearrangement joins TRBV27 to TRBJ2-7; D tentatively fits TRBD1 or TRBD2 (5 bases each). Here the sequenced sample was peripheral blood mononuclear cells (PBMCs), taken when the disease was refractory, from a patient treated with antithyroid drugs. The CDR3 nucleotides read TGTGCCAGCAGTCCAGGGAGCTGGGGCGAGCAGTACTTC. Translating it yields CASSPGSWGEQYF.